This T cell receptor beta chain was recorded in a study of CXCR3-negative and CXCR3-positive naive CD8 T cells (dated by TCRdb to between 2018 and 2021). Background for the entire study: In total, about 140 million TRB reads were obtained, or roughly 1.5 +/- 0.3 million reads per library. Diversity and physicochemical repertoire analyses were performed on 11 donors pooled from two independent experiments. TRBV-TRBJ cluster analysis included naive subsets from roughly 5 donors and memory cells from 3 donors. Overall study results and their limits: TRBV-TRBJ usage was similar between naive CXCR3-negative and CXCR3-positive cells from the same donor, while memory cells showed distinct patterns. Because surface CD5, which has been linked to self-reactivity in mice, was comparable between naive subsets, TCR interaction strength was also inferred from TRB CDR3 physicochemical properties. Compared with CXCR3-negative naive cells, CXCR3-positive naive cells had TRB CDR3s with higher hydrophobicity (lower Kidera factor 4), lower energy, and higher strength and volume indices. Repertoire diversity was comparably high in both naive subsets but much lower in memory CD8+ T cells. Freshly isolated PBMCs were used for most assays because CXCR3 expression went down partially after cryopreservation.

For each CD8+ T cell subset, flow sorting was done in triplicate, and 300,000 or so cells per subset went directly into RLT lysis buffer. To exclude memory contaminants, naive CD8+ T cells were stringently defined as CD45RO-CCR7+CD27+CD95-. Peripheral blood mononuclear cells were isolated from buffy coats by standard density gradient centrifugation. Naive CXCR3-negative and CXCR3-positive CD8+ T cells were flow-sorted on a FACSAria III. Total RNA was extracted from sorted cells using an RNeasy Mini Kit. Reads for this sample came from a NextSeq 550. The Human TCR Profiling Kit (MiLaboratory) was used to make UMI-labeled 5' RACE TRB cDNA libraries. The full amount of extracted RNA was used for cDNA synthesis, and the full amount of resulting cDNA was used for PCR amplification. Libraries were prepared in parallel with an identical number of PCR cycles. The original methods were these. With a minimum of two reads required per UMI, MIGEC and MiXCR pulled out about 50,000 +/- 10,000 unique UMI-labeled TRB cDNA molecules from each library. On average, each library contained approximately 40,000 +/- 10,000 functional in-frame TRB CDR3 nucleotide clonotypes without stop codons. After each sample was downsampled to 5000 UMI-labeled TRB molecules, VDJtools was used to calculate diversity metrics such as normalized Shannon-Wiener and Chao1. Clonotype-size-weighted physicochemical properties of the central five CDR3 residues (interaction energy, strength, volume and Kidera factor 4) were computed in VDJtools. TCRdb reprocessed the raw reads; every CDR3 protein sequence is a single record, and DNA is not supplied. These V and J calls originate from TCRdb's pipeline instead of the authors' own analysis. The table held for this sample gives some 150,000 distinct CDR3 sequences. Of the sample, approximately 0.27% falls within the top ten clones.

The CDR3 starts with the cysteine, ends with the phenylalanine, and has 14 residues. Only the protein is on record. From a lookup of the germline V gene (reference sequence), CDR1 and CDR2 are LNHNV and YYDKDF. Its frequency places this clonotype as medium-sized (0.01 to 0.1%); no count is recorded. This receptor's antigen is unknown. Recombination joined TRBV15 with TRBJ1-5. Sequenced input: naive CXCR3+ CD8+ T cells from blood. Interpreted using the paper, the cell subset or site label stands for: CD45RO-CCR7+CD27+CD95- naive CD8+ T cells expressing CXCR3 (TNR3+). This TCR derives from a human donor in good health. Some clones in this sample may be carry-over from other donors' samples. CDR3 loop: CATSREGSNQPQHF.